The rows below give T cell receptor beta chains drawn from one sample of a study of blood T cells in healthy people across ages. TCRdb called the 5' RACE reads again in MiXCR, with one record for every CDR3 protein. The sample has over 1,300,000 distinct CDR3 sequences, 59% seen once. Sample: blood. These receptors were collected from a man aged 18-30 years in good health. The CDR3 runs from the conserved cysteine through the conserved F or W. The order of the fields is clone size, V gene, J gene, CDR3 protein. Clone size is shown for a subset of rows, as once, few, many or a class of expanded clone.

.	TRBV28	TRBJ1-5	CASSSPLRFSNQPQHF
.	TRBV7-2	.	CASSLEKGRPGYEQYF
.	TRBV18	TRBJ1-2	CASSLDDFYGYTF
.	TRBV27	TRBJ2-5	CASSFGRTNQETQYF
.	TRBV19	TRBJ2-2	CASSINPNTGELFF
.	TRBV7-9	TRBJ1-1	CASSLGEQGEAFF
.	TRBV11-2	TRBJ2-1	CASRQGIYNEQFF
.	TRBV6-6	TRBJ1-4	CASSVDRGGNEKLFF
.	TRBV5-1	TRBJ1-6	CASSLFPGIGSYNSPLPF
.	TRBV12-3/TRBV12-4	TRBJ2-7	CASSSDGTNNEQYF
.	TRBV27	TRBJ2-3	CASSFRLAGDLGYTQYF
once	TRBV2	TRBJ1-2	CASSDKTGAIYGYTF
.	TRBV25-1	TRBJ1-1	CATTSIENTEAFF
.	TRBV2	TRBJ2-6	CASRNRATGANVLTF
.	TRBV4-1	TRBJ1-1	CASSQDGTAFFF
.	TRBV5-6	TRBJ2-7	CASSLKASDEQYF
.	TRBV18	TRBJ2-1	CASSRAPGMEQFF
.	TRBV20-1	TRBJ2-3	CSARGLAETATDTQYF
.	TRBV10-2	TRBJ2-7	CASSESAWDFSYEQYF
.	TRBV7-8	TRBJ1-2	CASSFGTGADGYTF
.	TRBV20-1	TRBJ2-7	CSASPGLEGSYEQYF
few	TRBV29-1	TRBJ2-1	CSGGPYNEQFF
few	TRBV12-3/TRBV12-4	TRBJ2-6	CASSLNGAGANVLTF
.	TRBV4-1	TRBJ2-5	CASSHRLAGGPRETQYF
few	TRBV25-1	TRBJ2-3	CASARTQTPDTQYF
.	TRBV6-1	TRBJ1-1	CASGGVSTEAFF
.	TRBV10-1	.	CASSDGTSIDEQYF
few	TRBV12-3/TRBV12-4	TRBJ2-1	CASGPGGDEQFF
.	TRBV11-2	TRBJ1-2	CASSSSPRGHGYTF
.	TRBV10-3	TRBJ2-7	CAVRGPGTGFDEQYF
.	TRBV10-2	TRBJ1-2	CASSESPGGGYTF
.	TRBV7-2	TRBJ2-1	CASKHRDRVDNEQFF
few	TRBV27	TRBJ2-7	CASSFRTSGRNEQYF
once	TRBV29-1	TRBJ1-1	CSVGREEYTEAFF
.	TRBV7-9	TRBJ1-1	CASSRTDYHEAFF
few	TRBV20-1	.	CSASRLAGGQRYEQYF
.	TRBV6-2/TRBV6-3	.	CAGKLTQGLDEQYF
few	TRBV28	TRBJ2-7	CASSYPALGGISYEQYF
.	TRBV6-5	TRBJ2-2	CASRAGPPNTGELFF
.	TRBV4-1	TRBJ2-1	CASSQVSREKNEQFF
.	TRBV15	TRBJ2-7	CATMKGTLLGEQYF
.	TRBV28	TRBJ2-7	CASSWGQANSYEQYF
once	TRBV7-2	TRBJ2-1	CATRPGLVFDEQFF
.	TRBV28	TRBJ1-1	CATTFANSEAFF
.	TRBV3-1	TRBJ2-2	CASSQVGSTGELFF
.	TRBV12-5	TRBJ2-1	CASGLVGRGGDGEQFF
.	TRBV4-1	TRBJ1-1	CASSPGQGYSSGGTEAFF
.	TRBV20-1	TRBJ2-7	CSARQAGGIYEQYF
.	TRBV4-1	TRBJ1-5	CASSQGVLNQPQHF
few	TRBV11-2	TRBJ2-1	CASSLGGGAGWFF
.	TRBV7-9	.	CASSLERRNSYEQYF
.	TRBV6-6	TRBJ2-7	CASSYWHEQYF
few	TRBV29-1	TRBJ2-3	CSVDPGPLDTQYF
once	TRBV20-1	TRBJ2-1	CSARLAGGPETQFF